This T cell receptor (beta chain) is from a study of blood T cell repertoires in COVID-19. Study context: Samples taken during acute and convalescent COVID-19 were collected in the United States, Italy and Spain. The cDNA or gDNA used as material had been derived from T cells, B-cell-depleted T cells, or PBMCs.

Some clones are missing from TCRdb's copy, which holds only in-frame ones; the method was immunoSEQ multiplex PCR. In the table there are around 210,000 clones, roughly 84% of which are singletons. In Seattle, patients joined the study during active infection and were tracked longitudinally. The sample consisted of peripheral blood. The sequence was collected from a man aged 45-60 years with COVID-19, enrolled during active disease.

The CDR3 protein is CASSQRDYGNEQFF. The CDR3 coding sequence is TGCGCCAGCAGCCAGAGGGATTACGGCAATGAGCAGTTCTTC. The chain links TRBV4-3 to TRBJ2-1, with D possibly being TRBD2 (5 bases). Germline V gives CDR1 LGHNA, CDR2 YSLEER. V was cut by 3 bases and J by 6 bases, with 12 bases left in between. The CDR3 totals 14 residues.